Sequencing of this T cell receptor beta chain was carried out in a study of Graves' ophthalmopathy and Graves' hyperthyroidism. Study results and caveats: Sensitivity reached just under 90% and specificity roughly 82% for a 13-signature model separating ophthalmopathy from stable hyperthyroidism.

Trimming took off 3 bases at V and 4 bases at J, with 16 bases between the two ends. Per germline, CDR1 DFQATT and CDR2 SNEGSKA (reference sequence). This CDR3 has 14 amino acids. The table lists this clonotype with many counts. Antigen: not known. RNA transcripts were the source from which TCR beta CDR3 regions were amplified. The first-round RT-PCR employed HTBI primers together with the Qiagen OneStep RT-PCR kit. A multiplex PCR was then performed as the second round. Using its own MiXCR run on the multiplex PCR reads, TCRdb lists one record per CDR3 protein. The sample contains a few hundred thousand distinct CDR3 sequences, around 17% of which appear only once.

This receptor was identified in a woman between 18 and 29 years old with Graves' ophthalmopathy. The gene calls are TRBV20-1 and TRBJ2-7, with D possibly being TRBD2 (6 bases). Input material: peripheral blood. CDR3 bases: TGCAGTGCTAGCTCCGAACAGAGCGGGTACGAGCAGTACTTC. Translating gives CSASSEQSGYEQYF.